What follows describes a single T cell receptor beta chain. Both 60 Vbeta primers and 13 Jbeta primers went into the PCR. The assay was immunoSEQ multiplex PCR, and TCRdb's table has in-frame clones only and misses some. The sample lists about 200,000 clones, around three quarters occurring once. This sample is part of a study of cytomegalovirus exposure and HLA in healthy donors. At the level of the study: T cells numbering about 179 million yielded approximately 120 million unique TCR beta sequences in an earlier analysis.

What was sequenced was PBMCs. The sequence came from a young man in good health and CMV-seronegative.

CDR3 bases: TGTGCCAGCAGCTTGGAGCCCTCGTCCAATTCACCCCTCCACTTT. It encodes CASSLEPSSNSPLHF. The genes are TRBV5-4 and TRBJ1-6; D ambiguous. The germline CDR1 and CDR2 sequences are SGHNT and YYREEE (reference sequence). The CDR3 is made up of 15 amino acids. With 0 bases removed from V and 7 bases from J, the gap between germline ends came to 11 bases.